A selection of T cell receptor beta chains follows, all from one sample in a study of blood T cells in healthy people across ages. From the 5' RACE reads, TCRdb called clonotypes with MiXCR, one entry per CDR3 protein. The profile shows roughly 790,000 distinct CDR3 sequences, about 42% of them singletons. Sequencing was carried out using blood. All receptors derive from a woman in her sixties in good health. Each CDR3 is given with its conserved first and last residue. Fields, in order: clone size, V gene, D gene, J gene, CDR3 DNA, CDR3 protein. D genes are given only for firm matches. Clone sizes are given selectively: once, few, many, or a class where the clone is expanded.

clone size: -
V gene: TRBV20-1
D gene: TRBD1
J gene: TRBJ2-1
CDR3 DNA: TGCAGTGCTGAGGACCCCCAGGGGGCGGGGTTCTTC
CDR3 protein: CSAEDPQGAGFF

clone size: few
V gene: TRBV7-3
D gene: -
J gene: TRBJ2-3
CDR3 DNA: TGTGCCAGCAGCTTGATCCCGGGGCCAGATACGCAGTATTTT
CDR3 protein: CASSLIPGPDTQYF

clone size: -
V gene: TRBV6-1
D gene: -
J gene: TRBJ1-5
CDR3 DNA: TGTGCCAGCAGTGAAGATGGGGGAAACCAGCCCCAGCATTTT
CDR3 protein: CASSEDGGNQPQHF

clone size: -
V gene: TRBV4-2
D gene: TRBD2
J gene: TRBJ2-3
CDR3 DNA: TGTGCCAGCAGCCAAGATCGGGATAGCGGGAGAGGAAGCACAGATACGCAGTATTTT
CDR3 protein: CASSQDRDSGRGSTDTQYF

clone size: -
V gene: TRBV7-3
D gene: -
J gene: TRBJ2-5
CDR3 DNA: TGTGCCAGCAGCTCCCACCCGAGCGGTGTTGAGACCCAGTACTTC
CDR3 protein: CASSSHPSGVETQYF

clone size: many
V gene: TRBV4-3
D gene: -
J gene: TRBJ2-3
CDR3 DNA: TGCGCCAGCAGCCAACTCGGACTACAAGGCGCAGATACGCAGTATTTT
CDR3 protein: CASSQLGLQGADTQYF

clone size: -
V gene: TRBV7-9
D gene: TRBD2
J gene: TRBJ2-7
CDR3 DNA: TGTGCCAGCAGCTCCGATGTAACGGGGGGGCTACTCTACGAGCAGTACTTC
CDR3 protein: CASSSDVTGGLLYEQYF

clone size: -
V gene: TRBV20-1
D gene: -
J gene: TRBJ1-2
CDR3 DNA: TGCAGTGCTAGAGTGCTGGGGACAAACTATGGCCACACCTTC
CDR3 protein: CSARVLGTNYGHTF

clone size: many
V gene: TRBV6-2/TRBV6-3
D gene: -
J gene: TRBJ2-3
CDR3 DNA: TGTGCCAGCAGCCTACAGGGAGATACGCAGTATTTT
CDR3 protein: CASSLQGDTQYF

clone size: -
V gene: TRBV6-2/TRBV6-3
D gene: -
J gene: TRBJ1-4
CDR3 DNA: TGTGCCAGCAGTGACCAGGGAACTAATGAAAAACTGTTTTTT
CDR3 protein: CASSDQGTNEKLFF

clone size: -
V gene: TRBV5-6
D gene: -
J gene: TRBJ2-2
CDR3 DNA: TGTGCCAGCAGCTACTTGGGCGCCGGGGAGCTGTTTTTT
CDR3 protein: CASSYLGAGELFF

clone size: -
V gene: TRBV9
D gene: TRBD1
J gene: TRBJ1-4
CDR3 DNA: TGTGCCGAAGGCCCCCGGACAGGGACCCCTCTTGGGGAAAAACTGTTTTTT
CDR3 protein: CAEGPRTGTPLGEKLFF

clone size: many
V gene: TRBV20-1
D gene: TRBD1
J gene: TRBJ1-1
CDR3 DNA: TGCAGTGGTCGGACAGGGACGTTCGACACTGAAGCTTTCTTT
CDR3 protein: CSGRTGTFDTEAFF

clone size: -
V gene: TRBV4-1
D gene: -
J gene: TRBJ2-2
CDR3 DNA: TGCGCCAGCAGCCGCCTACAAGGACAGTTTCCCGGGGAGCTGTTTTTT
CDR3 protein: CASSRLQGQFPGELFF

clone size: few
V gene: TRBV12-3/TRBV12-4
D gene: -
J gene: TRBJ2-7
CDR3 DNA: TGTGCCAGCAGTAATCAGGGCGGTGAGGAGCAGTACTTC
CDR3 protein: CASSNQGGEEQYF

clone size: -
V gene: TRBV21-1
D gene: -
J gene: TRBJ2-1
CDR3 DNA: TGTGCCAGCAGCAACTGCGGGGGCTGCTCCTACAATGAGCAGTTCTTC
CDR3 protein: CASSNCGGCSYNEQFF

clone size: few
V gene: TRBV20-1
D gene: TRBD2
J gene: TRBJ2-7
CDR3 DNA: TGCAGTGCTAGAGAAGATGGCGGGAGGCCTCACGAGCAGTACTTC
CDR3 protein: CSAREDGGRPHEQYF

clone size: many
V gene: TRBV28
D gene: -
J gene: TRBJ1-1
CDR3 DNA: TGTGCCAGCAGTCTACCGACGGGGAACACTGAAGCTTTCTTT
CDR3 protein: CASSLPTGNTEAFF

clone size: -
V gene: TRBV29-1
D gene: -
J gene: TRBJ1-2
CDR3 DNA: TGCAGCGTTGGAGAGGGCCTTAACTATGGCTACACCTTC
CDR3 protein: CSVGEGLNYGYTF

clone size: -
V gene: TRBV28
D gene: TRBD2
J gene: TRBJ2-1
CDR3 DNA: TGTGCCAGCACTATCAGGCTAGCGGGAGTTAGGGATGAGCAGTTCTTC
CDR3 protein: CASTIRLAGVRDEQFF

clone size: many
V gene: TRBV3-1
D gene: TRBD1
J gene: TRBJ1-6
CDR3 DNA: TGTGCCAGCAGCCTCGGGACAGACAATTCACCCCTCCACTTT
CDR3 protein: CASSLGTDNSPLHF

clone size: -
V gene: TRBV7-6
D gene: -
J gene: TRBJ2-7
CDR3 DNA: TGTGCCAGCAGCTTAGAAGAGGTCAGGGCCTCCTACGAGCAGTACTTC
CDR3 protein: CASSLEEVRASYEQYF

clone size: few
V gene: TRBV7-9
D gene: -
J gene: TRBJ1-2
CDR3 DNA: TGTGCCAGCGTACAACCAGGGTCCGAGGGCTACACCTTC
CDR3 protein: CASVQPGSEGYTF

clone size: -
V gene: TRBV20-1
D gene: TRBD2
J gene: TRBJ2-5
CDR3 DNA: TGCAGTGCAGGGACTAGCGGGGAGTACCAAGAGACCCAGTACTTC
CDR3 protein: CSAGTSGEYQETQYF

clone size: few
V gene: TRBV12-3/TRBV12-4
D gene: -
J gene: TRBJ2-1
CDR3 DNA: TGTGCCAGCAGTTTGCGGTTCAGCAGCGACAATGAGCAGTTCTTC
CDR3 protein: CASSLRFSSDNEQFF

clone size: -
V gene: TRBV6-5
D gene: -
J gene: TRBJ2-1
CDR3 DNA: TGTGCCAGCAGGGCAGGAGGTTACAATGAGCAGTTCTTC
CDR3 protein: CASRAGGYNEQFF

clone size: -
V gene: TRBV4-3
D gene: -
J gene: TRBJ2-1
CDR3 DNA: TGCGCCAGCAGCCCCTCAAGATCGCCCTACAATGAGCAGTTCTTC
CDR3 protein: CASSPSRSPYNEQFF

clone size: -
V gene: TRBV20-1
D gene: TRBD2
J gene: TRBJ2-3
CDR3 DNA: TGCAGTGCTACTTCCCCCCAGTGGAGCGGGGGCACAGATACGCAGTATTTT
CDR3 protein: CSATSPQWSGGTDTQYF

clone size: few
V gene: TRBV24-1
D gene: TRBD2
J gene: TRBJ2-7
CDR3 DNA: TGTGCCACCAGTGACCCACTAGCGGGGGGGACCTACGAGCAGTACTTC
CDR3 protein: CATSDPLAGGTYEQYF

clone size: -
V gene: TRBV6-5
D gene: -
J gene: TRBJ1-1
CDR3 DNA: TGTGCCAGCAGTTACTCCGGACAGAGTCCCACTGAAGCTTTCTTT
CDR3 protein: CASSYSGQSPTEAFF

clone size: few
V gene: TRBV15
D gene: TRBD2
J gene: TRBJ2-1
CDR3 DNA: TGTGCCACCAGCAGAGATCCCGGGGGGGGCAGTGAGCAGTTCTTC
CDR3 protein: CATSRDPGGGSEQFF

clone size: -
V gene: TRBV7-2
D gene: -
J gene: TRBJ2-3
CDR3 DNA: TGTGCCAGCAGCCAAACACGGATTGGAGATACGCAGTATTTT
CDR3 protein: CASSQTRIGDTQYF

clone size: few
V gene: TRBV6-5
D gene: -
J gene: TRBJ2-7
CDR3 DNA: TGTGCCAGCAGTTACTCAGGTGACACGGGGCACTACGAGCAGTACTTC
CDR3 protein: CASSYSGDTGHYEQYF

clone size: -
V gene: TRBV12-3/TRBV12-4
D gene: TRBD2
J gene: TRBJ2-7
CDR3 DNA: TGTGCCAGCAGTTTAGCGCGATCTAGCGGGGGGCCACCCATCTCCTACAATGAGCAGTACTTC
CDR3 protein: CASSLARSSGGPPISYNEQYF

clone size: -
V gene: TRBV29-1
D gene: -
J gene: TRBJ2-2
CDR3 DNA: TGCAGCACCCGGGACGATGCGAACACCGGGGAGCTGTTTTTT
CDR3 protein: CSTRDDANTGELFF

clone size: few
V gene: TRBV20-1
D gene: -
J gene: TRBJ2-1
CDR3 DNA: TGCAGTGCTAGAGTTCAGGGAACGGATGAGCAGTTCTTC
CDR3 protein: CSARVQGTDEQFF

clone size: many
V gene: TRBV27
D gene: TRBD2
J gene: TRBJ2-1
CDR3 DNA: TGTGCCAGCAGCCCCTGGGAGCGGGAGGAGGAGCAGTTCTTC
CDR3 protein: CASSPWEREEEQFF

clone size: -
V gene: TRBV24-1
D gene: TRBD2
J gene: TRBJ2-5
CDR3 DNA: TGTGCCACCAGTCCAAGGACTAGCGGGAGTACGTGGGAAGAGACCCAGTACTTC
CDR3 protein: CATSPRTSGSTWEETQYF

clone size: few
V gene: TRBV6-2/TRBV6-3
D gene: TRBD1
J gene: TRBJ2-6
CDR3 DNA: TGTGCCAGCTCCCCGAGGGGGCCCGACTCTGGGGCCAACGTCCTGACTTTC
CDR3 protein: CASSPRGPDSGANVLTF

clone size: -
V gene: TRBV29-1
D gene: -
J gene: TRBJ2-5
CDR3 DNA: TGCAGCGTCCTGACGGAACAAGAGACCCAGTACTTC
CDR3 protein: CSVLTEQETQYF

clone size: few
V gene: TRBV18
D gene: -
J gene: TRBJ1-2
CDR3 DNA: TGTGCCAGCTCACCATCAGCGGGGGTTAACTATGGCTACACCTTC
CDR3 protein: CASSPSAGVNYGYTF

clone size: -
V gene: TRBV3-1
D gene: TRBD2
J gene: TRBJ2-1
CDR3 DNA: TGTGCCAGTGCGTGGGGGGGTGAGACCCAGTTCTTC
CDR3 protein: CASAWGGETQFF

clone size: few
V gene: TRBV20-1
D gene: -
J gene: TRBJ2-7
CDR3 DNA: TGCAGTGCCACTTCCTACGAGCAGTACTTC
CDR3 protein: CSATSYEQYF

clone size: -
V gene: TRBV5-1
D gene: -
J gene: TRBJ2-1
CDR3 DNA: TGCGCCAGCAGCTCGGTCCGGGGCCGATCCTACAATGAGCAGTTCTTC
CDR3 protein: CASSSVRGRSYNEQFF

clone size: few
V gene: TRBV19
D gene: TRBD2
J gene: TRBJ2-1
CDR3 DNA: TGTGCCAGTAGTATCGGGCTAGCGGGCCTCTACAATGAGCAGTTCTTC
CDR3 protein: CASSIGLAGLYNEQFF

clone size: -
V gene: TRBV5-1
D gene: -
J gene: TRBJ2-1
CDR3 DNA: TGCGCCAGCAGCTTGGAGGTAGAGAGCCTCGGCAATGAGCAGTTCTTC
CDR3 protein: CASSLEVESLGNEQFF

clone size: few
V gene: TRBV2
D gene: -
J gene: TRBJ2-1
CDR3 DNA: TGTGCCAGCCGTAGACAGGCCCCGTTGAGCTCCTACAATGAGCAGTTCTTC
CDR3 protein: CASRRQAPLSSYNEQFF

clone size: -
V gene: TRBV20-1
D gene: TRBD2
J gene: TRBJ2-3
CDR3 DNA: TGCAGTGCTGGCGGGAGAGGCGACGGGACAGATACGCAGTATTTT
CDR3 protein: CSAGGRGDGTDTQYF

clone size: -
V gene: TRBV20-1
D gene: TRBD1
J gene: TRBJ1-2
CDR3 DNA: TGCAGTGCACGGACAGGGAAAGGCTTAATCGGCTACACCTTC
CDR3 protein: CSARTGKGLIGYTF

clone size: -
V gene: TRBV20-1
D gene: -
J gene: TRBJ2-7
CDR3 DNA: TGCAGTGCTAGAGCACCGGGCTACGAGCAGTACTTC
CDR3 protein: CSARAPGYEQYF

clone size: -
V gene: TRBV19
D gene: -
J gene: TRBJ2-7
CDR3 DNA: TGTGCCAGTAGTATTTTGGGGGCCACAAGTCTCGAGCAGTACTTC
CDR3 protein: CASSILGATSLEQYF

clone size: -
V gene: TRBV20-1
D gene: -
J gene: TRBJ2-1
CDR3 DNA: TGCAGTGCTTTAGTGGTCCGGGATGAGCAGTTCTTC
CDR3 protein: CSALVVRDEQFF